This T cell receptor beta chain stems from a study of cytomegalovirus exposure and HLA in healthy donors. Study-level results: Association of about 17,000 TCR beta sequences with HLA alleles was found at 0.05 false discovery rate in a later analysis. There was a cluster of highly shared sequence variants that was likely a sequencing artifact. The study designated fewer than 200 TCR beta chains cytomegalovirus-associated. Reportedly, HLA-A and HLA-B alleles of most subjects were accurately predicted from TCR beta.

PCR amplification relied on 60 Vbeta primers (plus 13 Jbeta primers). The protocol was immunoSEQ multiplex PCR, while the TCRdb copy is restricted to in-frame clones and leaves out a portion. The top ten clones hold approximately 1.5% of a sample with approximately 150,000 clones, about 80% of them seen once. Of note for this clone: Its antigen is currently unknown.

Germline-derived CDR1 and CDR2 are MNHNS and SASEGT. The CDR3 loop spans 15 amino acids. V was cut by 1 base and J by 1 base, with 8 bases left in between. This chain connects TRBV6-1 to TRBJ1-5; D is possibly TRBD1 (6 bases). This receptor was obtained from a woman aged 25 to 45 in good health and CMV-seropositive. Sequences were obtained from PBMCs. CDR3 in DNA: TGTGCCAGCAGTGAAGTTACAGGGAGCAATCAGCCCCAGCATTTT. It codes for CASSEVTGSNQPQHF.